The subject of this entry is one T cell receptor beta chain. Which antigen it targets is not known. No clone much larger than this one lies a single base away; base qualities are absent. The CDR3 numbers 17 residues from cysteine through phenylalanine. Solely the CDR3 DNA is kept, with 51 bases framed from the first base. Taken from the germline V gene (reference sequence), the CDR1 and CDR2 loops are PRHDT and FYEKMQ. Relative to germline, V is missing 4 bases and J is missing 6 bases, with 10 bases of the junction outside any gene match. The time point label of this sample denotes: baseline before first vaccination. Vaccinee samples were obtained from the UK trials COV001 and COV002, which included a single-blind randomized controlled phase 2/3 trial of AZD1222 (ChAdOx1 nCoV-19) in healthy adults. Trial participant PBMC samples were collected at day 0 and day 28 after the second dose for TCRbeta chain sequencing.

The CDR3 regions of human TCRbeta chains were analyzed by immunosequencing. From the authors' description of their analysis: Repertoire TCRs were matched against a reference library of SARS-CoV-2-specific TCRs generated with the MIRA antigen-specificity platform. Breadth was defined as the fraction of unique TCRs that were SARS-CoV-2-associated. Depth was defined as the fraction of total T cells that were SARS-CoV-2-associated. Each spike-specific TCR was assigned to its reactive spike region and to a CD4 or CD8 class using the MIRA data. Log10-transformed breadth and depth values were compared by one-way ANOVA with Sidak's multiple comparisons tests. In TCRdb, the immuneACCESS table is reduced to in-frame sequences with V and J assigned. These tables do not hold every clone; where another copy was compared, an unresolved V gene accounts for under half, and the others remain unexplained. The V and J calls and clone size come from that table; D and trimming were worked out from the DNA. The sample table contains about 160,000 clones; only one count was recorded for 75% to 90% of them. The ten largest clonotypes hold 6% to 8% of the sample.

The sample originates from a study of T cell responses to AZD1222 COVID-19 vaccine (dated by TCRdb to the early 2020s). Background for the entire study: Because spike-specific TCR depth and breadth did not differ between the two schedules, AZD1222 recipients who got a second dose at roughly 4 weeks were pooled with those who got a second dose at roughly 12 weeks. TCR sequencing covered fewer than 250 trial participants: 200 to 220 given two doses of AZD1222 and about 26 given two doses of MenACWY control vaccine. Enrollment into the trials was organized by age into subgroups of 18-55, 56-69 and 70-plus years, and those subgroups contained 148, 28 and 57 TCR-sequenced participants, respectively.

Here is what the overall study found, with its caveats: After two AZD1222 doses, both the breadth and the depth of spike-specific TCRs were significantly higher than at day 0 and than in MenACWY recipients. Because no day 14 peak-response samples were available, the repertoires could be characterized only after the peak T cell response. In the small 56-69-year group, the increase in depth fell short of significance, most likely because of low power. Most participants were white British and females outnumbered males, and the authors suggested that clonal diversity may have been underestimated. Epitopes outside the regions mutated in the B.1.351 and B.1.1.7 variants were reportedly recognized by nearly half of the unique spike-specific TCRs. Conclusions about previously exposed vaccinees were limited because only six AZD1222 recipients were SARS-CoV-2 seropositive at baseline. CD4 TCRs associated with the vaccine covered the entire spike protein, and the dominant responses were in regions 160-218 and 743-854.

The V gene is TRBV13 and the J gene is TRBJ2-1, and TRBD2 matches 12 of the central bases. The sequences come from peripheral blood, collected on day 0 of AZD1222 vaccination. This TCR was sampled from an adult in good health. Read as DNA, the sequence is TGTGCCAGCAGCTCCTCTAGCGGGGGGGCGGTCCTCAATGAGCAGTTCTTC. This gives the protein CASSSSSGGAVLNEQFF.